This entry is about one T cell receptor (beta chain). Measured with immunoSEQ multiplex PCR; TCRdb has only the in-frame clones, and not every one. The profile shows around 200,000 clones, about 91% of them singletons. Per the germline V gene, CDR1 is LNHDA and CDR2 is SQIVND (reference sequence). The CDR3 totals 15 residues. Trimming at V came to 6 bases and at J to 5 bases, leaving 6 bases not matched to a gene. This specimen belongs to a study of blood T cell repertoires in COVID-19. Overall study: Collection of acute and convalescent COVID-19 samples took place in the United States, Italy and Spain.

Cohorts were determined from participant-reported clinical history. Sequencing used PBMCs or T cells enriched from blood (not recorded which). The chain recombines TRBV19 with TRBJ2-4; TRBD1 matches at 11 bases. This clonotype originated in a woman aged 40 to 49 with acute COVID-19. The CDR3 nucleotides read TGTGCCAGTAGAACAAGGACAGGGGGCGAAAACATTCAGTACTTC. It yields the protein CASRTRTGGENIQYF. Full variable domain (remainder filled in from reference TRBV19 and TRBJ2-4): DGGITQSPKYLFRKEGQNVTLSCEQNLNHDAMYWYRQDPGQGLRLIYYSQIVNDFQKGDIAEGYSVSREKKESFPLTVTSAQKNPTAFYLCASRTRTGGENIQYFGAGTRLSVL.